These 13 T cell receptor beta chains originate from one sample sequenced in a study of CD8 T cells in Susac syndrome (dated by TCRdb to between 2017 and 2020). Libraries came from the immunoSEQ multiplex PCR assay. RNA was extracted using the RNeasy kit, and roughly 0.5 to 1 microgram was reverse transcribed with random hexamers. TCRdb's own reprocessing of the public reads used fastp at Q25 and MiXCR and kept productive beta chains. Every CDR3 protein is listed once, alongside the most common genes and DNA of its rows. Within this sample are about 300,000 distinct CDR3 sequences, with about 88% of them counted one time only. The top ten clonotypes cover 0.18% of the sample. Sample: CD8+ T cells from PBMCs. Source of these receptors: a human donor with multiple sclerosis.

The chain uses TRBV28 and TRBJ1-3, with 9 positions matching TRBD1. The CDR3 has 16 residues. V was pared by 2 bases and J by 1 base, with 3 bases of the junction left unmatched. Germline V lookup: CDR1 MDHEN, CDR2 SYDVKM. The CDR3 DNA reads TGTGCCAGCAGTTTAAGGGGGACAGGGTCTGGAAACACCATATATTTT. Its protein product is CASSLRGTGSGNTIYF.

This clonotype was counted a single time. The chain uses TRBV9 and TRBJ2-7, with D tentatively TRBD2 (5 bases). Per germline, CDR1 SGDLS and CDR2 YYNGEE. The CDR3 consists of 16 residues. V was shortened by 0 bases and J by 4 bases, with 17 bases between the two germline ends. CDR3 sequence (DNA): TGTGCCAGCAGCGTAGGTCTAGCTGTCGCCGTTTACGAGCAGTACTTC. Residues: CASSVGLAVAVYEQYF.

J is TRBJ2-3 and V is TRBV2; 10 nucleotides agree with TRBD2. Germline CDR1 reads SNHLY; CDR2 reads FYNNEI. The CDR3 is 18 amino acids. Trimming cost V 1 base and J 0 bases; bases outside gene matches: 7. This CDR3 reads CASSEEASGSLSTDTQYF. The CDR3 DNA is TGTGCCAGCAGTGAAGAGGCTAGCGGGAGCCTTAGCACAGATACGCAGTATTTT. Variable domain in full (rest from reference TRBV2 and TRBJ2-3): EPEVTQTPSHQVTQMGQEVILRCVPISNHLYFYWYRQILGQKVEFLVSFYNNEISEKSEIFDDQFSVERPDGSNFTLKIRSTKLEDSAMYFCASSEEASGSLSTDTQYFGPGTRLTVL.

The chain uses TRBV4-1 and TRBJ1-1, with D maybe TRBD1 (5 bases). Trimming shortened V by 1 base and J by 8 bases, and 17 bases separated the two germline ends. CDR1 and CDR2 from the germline V gene are MGHRA and YSYEKL. This CDR3 region has 15 residues. The CDR3 spells CASSQVFDSFSEAFF. CDR3 in DNA: TGCGCCAGCAGCCAAGTGTTTGACAGCTTTTCCGAAGCTTTCTTT.

The J gene is TRBJ2-1, the V gene TRBV19, with 10 nucleotides matching TRBD2. CDR1 and CDR2 (germline): LNHDA, SQIVND (reference sequence). V lost 4 bases to trimming and J lost 4 bases; unmatched junction nucleotides: 4. This CDR3 is 15 amino acids long. Here the CDR3 DNA reads TGTGCCAGTAGTACCCTAGCGGGAGAGTACAATGAGCAGTTCTTC. Translated, it gives CASSTLAGEYNEQFF. The variable domain in full, with the rest retrieved from reference TRBV19 and TRBJ2-1, is DGGITQSPKYLFRKEGQNVTLSCEQNLNHDAMYWYRQDPGQGLRLIYYSQIVNDFQKGDIAEGYSVSREKKESFPLTVTSAQKNPTAFYLCASSTLAGEYNEQFFGPGTRLTVL.

V is TRBV7-9 and J is TRBJ2-2; perhaps TRBD2 as D (6 bases). The CDR3 has 13 residues. V was shortened by 1 base and J by 10 bases, with 10 bases between the two germline ends. The germline CDR1 and CDR2 sequences are SEHNR and FQNEAQ (reference sequence). Here the CDR3 reads CASSLVAGMELFF. The CDR3 coding sequence is TGTGCCAGCAGCTTAGTGGCGGGAATGGAGCTGTTTTTT. Full variable domain (outside the CDR3, taken from reference TRBV7-9 and TRBJ2-2): DTGVSQNPRHKITKRGQNVTFRCDPISEHNRLYWYRQTLGQGPEFLTYFQNEAQLEKSRLLSDRFSAERPKGSFSTLEIQRTEQGDSAMYLCASSLVAGMELFFGEGSRLTVL.

There are a few counts of this clonotype. This chain joins TRBV18 and TRBJ2-7, with D hard to call. CDR3 size: 15 residues. Between the trimmed V and J ends, which lost 0 bases and 2 bases, there was a span of 11 bases. Germline-derived CDR1 and CDR2 are KGHSH and LQKENI. CDR3 protein: CASSPPGTGPYEQYF. Written as DNA, the CDR3 is TGTGCCAGCTCACCACCCGGCACCGGGCCCTACGAGCAGTACTTC.

The rearrangement joins TRBV4-3 to TRBJ2-1; D perhaps matches TRBD2 (6 bases). This CDR3 has 18 residues. CDR1 LGHNA and CDR2 YSLEER come from the germline V gene. Trimming removed 0 bases at V and 4 bases at J, with 19 bases between. CDR3 bases: TGCGCCAGCAGCCAAGATTTCGGGACTCCATCGATGTACAATGAGCAGTTCTTC. Protein sequence: CASSQDFGTPSMYNEQFF.

This chain uses TRBV28 with TRBJ1-5; D is unresolved. V was shortened by 8 bases and J by 10 bases, with 9 bases between the two germline ends. This CDR3 contains 10 residues. CDR1 and CDR2 (germline): MDHEN, SYDVKM. The CDR3 DNA reads as TGTGCCAGCTCTCTCGACCCCCAGCATTTT. It specifies CASSLDPQHF.

The rearrangement links TRBV27 to TRBJ2-2, with 8 bases aligning to TRBD2. V gave up 6 bases and J gave up 4 bases; unmatched junction bases: 7. The CDR3 contains 15 residues. Germline V gives CDR1 MNHEY, CDR2 SMNVEV (reference sequence). CDR3 DNA sequence: TGTGCCAGCAGGTTGGGACTAGGGGCCACCGGGGAGCTGTTTTTT. Translation: CASRLGLGATGELFF.

This clonotype has more than one count but fewer than ten. The V gene is TRBV27, the J gene TRBJ1-5; no reliable D call. Trimming stripped 5 bases from V and 0 bases from J, with 17 bases between. The CDR3 sequence is 17 residues long. CDR1 is MNHEY and CDR2 is SMNVEV in the germline V gene (reference sequence). CDR3 in amino acids: CASSPVTLASSNQPQHF. DNA for the CDR3: TGTGCCAGCAGTCCTGTAACGCTGGCTTCTAGCAATCAGCCCCAGCATTTT.

The chain uses TRBV20-1 and TRBJ2-1; D is perhaps TRBD2 (5 bases). V was trimmed by 3 bases and J by 3 bases, leaving 30 bases between them. Looked up from germline, CDR1 is DFQATT and CDR2 is SNEGSKA (reference sequence). The CDR3 consists of 20 residues. The CDR3 sequence is CSASPSWEPPPPSIYNEQFF. In nucleotides, the CDR3 is TGCAGTGCTAGCCCTAGTTGGGAGCCGCCCCCTCCCTCGATCTACAATGAGCAGTTCTTC.

The CDR3 nucleotides read TGTGCCAGCAGCTTAGGGACAGGGCCGATCTATGGCTACACCTTC. It translates to CASSLGTGPIYGYTF. The chain is built from TRBV11-2 and TRBJ1-2, with 8 bases identical to TRBD1. The ends lost 1 base at V and 4 bases at J; junction bases unmatched: 5. CDR1 is SGHAT and CDR2 is FQNNGV in the germline V gene. The CDR3 loop spans 15 amino acids.